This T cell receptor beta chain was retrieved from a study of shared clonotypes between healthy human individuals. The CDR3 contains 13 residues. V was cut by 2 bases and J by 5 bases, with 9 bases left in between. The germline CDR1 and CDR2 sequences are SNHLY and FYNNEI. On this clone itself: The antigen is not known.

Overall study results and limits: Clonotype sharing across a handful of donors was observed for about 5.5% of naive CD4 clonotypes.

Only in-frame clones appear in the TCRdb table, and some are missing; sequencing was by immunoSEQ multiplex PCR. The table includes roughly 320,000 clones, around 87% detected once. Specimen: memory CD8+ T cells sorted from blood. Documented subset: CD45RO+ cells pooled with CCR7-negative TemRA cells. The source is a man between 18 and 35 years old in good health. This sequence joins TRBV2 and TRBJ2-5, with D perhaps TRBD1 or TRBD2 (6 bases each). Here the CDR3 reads CASSERRGETQYF. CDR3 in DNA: TGTGCCAGCAGTGAAAGGAGGGGGGAGACCCAGTACTTC.